This paragraph reports one T cell receptor beta chain. No antigen is known for it. This sample was included in a study of cytomegalovirus exposure and HLA in healthy donors. Study findings and constraints: Researchers reportedly found TCR beta sequences accurately predicted most subjects' HLA-A and HLA-B alleles. A few V segments could not be told apart, such as TRBV6-2 and TRBV6-3, and were left out. Data from an earlier analysis indicated that most TCR beta V segments were productive either about 87% or about 30% of the time.

Primers included in the PCR were 60 Vbeta and 13 Jbeta primers. Assay: immunoSEQ multiplex PCR; the TCRdb copy retains only in-frame clones and omits some. This table has roughly 92,000 clones, around 80% appearing once. There are 18 residues in the CDR3. Looked up from germline, CDR1 is PRHDT and CDR2 is FYEKMQ (reference sequence). V was pared by 2 bases and J by 0 bases, with 14 bases between. The TCR was taken from a man aged 50-60 years in good health and CMV-seropositive. Sequencing was performed on PBMCs. J is TRBJ2-6 and V is TRBV13; perhaps TRBD1 as D (6 bases). This CDR3 is CASSLRDQGSSGANVLTF. The CDR3 bases are TGTGCCAGCAGCTTACGCGACCAGGGGTCCTCTGGGGCCAACGTCCTGACTTTC.